The next 14 T cell receptor beta chains were all read from a single sample in a study of identical twins. One entry per CDR3 protein results from TCRdb running MiXCR on the 5' RACE reads. The table shows some 260,000 distinct CDR3 sequences, with roughly 13% occurring only once. Sample: memory (CD45RO+) T cells sorted from blood. The receptor set was obtained from a woman under 30 in good health.

The chain uses TRBV13 and TRBJ1-2, with unresolved D. CDR3 length: 12 residues. Trimming stripped 6 bases from V and 6 bases from J, with 11 bases between. From germline, CDR1 is PRHDT and CDR2 FYEKMQ (reference sequence). CDR3 region: CASSFGCNGYTF. In nucleotides, the CDR3 is TGTGCCAGCAGTTTTGGTTGTAATGGCTACACCTTC. Supplemented by reference TRBV13 and TRBJ1-2, the full variable domain reads AAGVIQSPRHLIKEKRETATLKCYPIPRHDTVYWYQQGPGQDPQFLISFYEKMQSDKGSIPDRFSAQQFSDYHSELNMSSLELGDSALYFCASSFGCNGYTFGSGTRLTVV.

This clonotype was recorded a few times. As DNA, the CDR3 is TGTGCCAGCAGGCTCACTAGCGGCTCCTACAATGAGCAGTTCTTC. It yields the protein CASRLTSGSYNEQFF. This chain joins TRBV11-2 and TRBJ2-1; 8 bases fit TRBD2. Trimming cost V 6 bases and J 0 bases; bases outside gene matches: 4. Per the germline V gene, CDR1 is SGHAT and CDR2 is FQNNGV. The CDR3 covers 15 residues.

The V call is TRBV3-1, the J call TRBJ1-1; D is uncertain. V lost 1 base and J 2 bases, leaving 8 bases between the germline ends. This CDR3 is built from 14 residues. The germline V gene encodes CDR1 LGHDT and CDR2 YNNKEL (reference sequence). This CDR3 reads CASSQVTRNTEAFF. The DNA of the CDR3 is TGTGCCAGCAGCCAAGTGACCCGAAACACTGAAGCTTTCTTT. The full variable domain, rest sourced from reference TRBV3-1 and TRBJ1-1, is DTAVSQTPKYLVTQMGNDKSIKCEQNLGHDTMYWYKQDSKKFLKIMFSYNNKELIINETVPNRFSPKSPDKAHLNLHINSLELGDSAVYFCASSQVTRNTEAFFGQGTRLTVV.

The V gene is TRBV20-1, the J gene TRBJ2-5; possible D gene TRBD1, 5 bases. The germline CDR1 and CDR2 sequences are DFQATT and SNEGSKA (reference sequence). There are 14 residues in the CDR3. V dropped 4 bases and J dropped 5 bases, with 17 bases sitting between them. CDR3 coding DNA: TGCAGTGCTACCGACATCAAGGGGATCGAGACCCAGTACTTC. Protein sequence: CSATDIKGIETQYF.

V gene TRBV3-1 combines with J gene TRBJ2-3; TRBD2 agrees at 7 bases. From germline, CDR1 is LGHDT and CDR2 YNNKEL (reference sequence). This CDR3 contains 15 residues. V lost 4 bases, J lost 4 bases, and 8 bases stayed unmatched. CDR3 amino acids: CASSPRWGGADTQYF. CDR3 bases: TGTGCCAGCAGCCCCCGGTGGGGGGGGGCAGATACGCAGTATTTT.

The sample holds a few counts of this clonotype. V usage is TRBV10-1 and J usage is TRBJ1-5; TRBD1 might be the D (5 bases). From germline, CDR1 is WNHNN and CDR2 SYGVQD (reference sequence). This CDR3 spans 13 amino acids. Trimming took 6 bases from V and 3 from J, leaving 9 bases between them. The CDR3 loop reads CASSGGPNQPQHF. In DNA, the CDR3 is TGCGCCAGCAGCGGGGGACCCAATCAGCCCCAGCATTTT.

The chain employs TRBV7-9 and TRBJ2-3; 11 bases line up with TRBD2. This CDR3 comprises 16 residues. Germline V gene lookup returns CDR1 SEHNR and CDR2 FQNEAQ (reference sequence). J gave up 8 bases and V 2 bases, and 9 bases lay outside the gene matches. The CDR3 DNA is TGTGCCAGCAGCTTATTCGATGTAGCGGGAGGGTCTACGCAGTATTTT. As protein: CASSLFDVAGGSTQYF.

This clonotype was picked up a small number of times. The rearrangement links TRBV24-1 to TRBJ1-5; no definite D call. Germline V gene sequence: CDR1 KGHDR, CDR2 SFDVKD. The ends were cut back, 8 bases at V and 4 bases at J, with 5 bases in the middle. CDR3 length: 11 residues. CDR3 nucleotides: TGTGCCACCATGGCAAATCAGCCCCAGCATTTT. It translates to CATMANQPQHF.

The chain links TRBV11-3 to TRBJ2-1; possible D gene TRBD2, 6 bases. Trimming shortened V by 4 bases and J by 0 bases, and 13 bases separated the two germline ends. This CDR3 region has 16 residues. Germline V lookup: CDR1 SGHNT, CDR2 YENEEA. CDR3 loop: CASSSWAGSSYNEQFF. The CDR3 nucleotides read TGTGCCAGCAGCTCCTGGGCGGGGAGCTCCTACAATGAGCAGTTCTTC.

This clonotype has a handful of counts. The V and J genes are TRBV4-1 and TRBJ1-5; 9 positions agree with TRBD1. The CDR3 spans 16 residues. The ends lost 1 base at V and 6 bases at J; junction bases unmatched: 7. CDR1 is MGHRA and CDR2 is YSYEKL in the germline V gene. The CDR3 region is CASSQVPYRGPQPQHF. Written as DNA, the CDR3 is TGCGCCAGCAGCCAAGTCCCGTACAGGGGGCCTCAGCCCCAGCATTTT.

CDR3 region: CASSLDRAGGISYEQYF. CDR3 in DNA: TGTGCCAGCAGCTTAGACAGGGCAGGCGGGATTTCCTACGAGCAGTACTTC. The V and J genes are TRBV11-2 and TRBJ2-7; a weak D match, TRBD2 (6 bases). This CDR3 has 17 residues. Germline loops: CDR1 SGHAT, CDR2 FQNNGV. V lost 0 bases to trimming and J lost 1 base, with 16 bases between them.

This clonotype was observed many times. This chain uses TRBV5-1 with TRBJ2-1; D perhaps matches TRBD1 (5 bases). V lost 1 base and J 3 bases, leaving 11 bases between the germline ends. Germline lookup yields CDR1 SGHRS and CDR2 YFSETQ. CDR3 length: 15 residues. CDR3 loop: CASSLQGMLYNEQFF. The CDR3 DNA reads TGCGCCAGCAGCTTGCAGGGTATGCTCTACAATGAGCAGTTCTTC.

V is TRBV2 and J is TRBJ2-1, with 9 nucleotides matching TRBD1. The V segment lost 8 bases and the J segment 8 bases; nucleotides outside the gene matches: 13. CDR1 is SNHLY and CDR2 is FYNNEI in the germline V gene. This CDR3 has 15 residues. The CDR3 spells CASESAGTGLDEQFF. In DNA, the CDR3 is TGTGCCAGCGAGAGTGCCGGGACAGGGTTGGATGAGCAGTTCTTC.

There are a few counts of this clonotype. The chain recombines TRBV15 with TRBJ2-6, with D maybe TRBD1 (6 bases). The CDR3 has 17 amino acids. V shed 1 base and J shed 4 bases, with 14 bases lying between them. CDR1 and CDR2 (germline): LNHNV, YYDKDF (reference sequence). CDR3 nucleotide sequence: TGTGCCACCAGCAGAGGTTTAGGGGGAACAGGGGCCAACGTCCTGACTTTC. Its translation is CATSRGLGGTGANVLTF.